This TCR beta chain is from a study of blood T cell repertoires in COVID-19. On the study more broadly: Sources were T cells, B-cell-depleted T cells, or PBMCs; the material itself was cDNA or gDNA.

The ends were cut back, 4 bases at V and 1 base at J, with 9 bases in the middle. The CDR3 covers 14 residues. The V gene's germline CDR1 is SGHRS and CDR2 YFSETQ. Assay: immunoSEQ multiplex PCR; the TCRdb copy retains only in-frame clones and omits some. The sample consists of approximately 250,000 clones, about 87% of them appearing once. Sequenced: PBMCs or T cells enriched from blood (not recorded which). V is TRBV5-1 and J is TRBJ2-1; possible D gene TRBD2, 5 bases. This sequence originates from a woman in her twenties or thirties with acute COVID-19. In nucleotides, the CDR3 is TGCGCCAGCAGCGCGGGTGGATCCTACAATGAGCAGTTCTTC. Its protein is CASSAGGSYNEQFF.